Sequencing of this T cell receptor beta chain was carried out in a study of control samples from healthy donors and cancer patients. V dropped 2 bases and J dropped 4 bases, with 9 bases sitting between them. Germline assignment: CDR1 MNHEY and CDR2 SVGAGI. The CDR3 extends over 14 amino acids. This table comes from immunoSEQ multiplex PCR, and its TCRdb copy is limited to in-frame clones, with some not included. The table lists fewer than 250,000 clones, about 90% of them singletons. Sequenced input: blood. This TCR came from a man aged 25-45 years in good health. The gene calls are TRBV6-5 and TRBJ1-5; the D gene is possibly TRBD1 (6 bases). The CDR3 protein is CASSYDRLNQPQHF. CDR3 nucleotide sequence: TGTGCCAGCAGTTACGACAGGCTGAATCAGCCCCAGCATTTT.